These 27 T cell receptor beta chains came from one sample sequenced in a study of Ad26.COV2.S vaccination and SARS-CoV-2 variants. Assay used: immunoSEQ multiplex PCR; TCRdb lists only in-frame clones, some missing. The sample holds 300,000 to 500,000 clones; about 85% are singletons and the top ten take under 3.5%. Treatment of the sample: over 15 received Ad26.COV2.S at low or high dose, single or two shots; 5 received placebo; per-sample allocation not given. Specimens were obtained on day 63 following the first vaccine or placebo injection. Sequences were derived from peripheral blood, sampled in a trial of Ad26.COV2.S vaccine versus placebo. The receptors derive from a person aged 18 to 59 who received the Ad26.COV2.S COVID-19 vaccine or a placebo.

The chain employs TRBV12-3 or TRBV12-4 and TRBJ1-2; D gene unclear. The CDR3 extends over 13 amino acids. The germline V and J ends were trimmed by 5 bases and 9 bases, with 16 bases remaining between them. CDR3 bases: TGTGCCAGCAGTCAACCCGGCCAGCCGAGCTACACCTTC. Translated: CASSQPGQPSYTF.

The chain joins TRBV20-1 to TRBJ2-7; TRBD1 matches at 9 bases. Germline V gene sequence: CDR1 DFQATT, CDR2 SNEGSKA (reference sequence). The CDR3 has 16 residues. With 7 bases clipped from V and 3 bases from J, the junction kept 16 bases outside the gene matches. CDR3 sequence: CSVSASPDRGVYEQYF. As DNA, the CDR3 is TGCAGTGTTAGTGCCTCCCCGGACAGGGGTGTCTACGAGCAGTACTTC.

The V call is TRBV5-1, the J call TRBJ2-6, with 9 bases aligning to TRBD1. V was pared by 5 bases and J by 5 bases, with 5 bases of the junction left unmatched. This CDR3 is built from 15 residues. The germline gives CDR1 SGHRS, CDR2 YFSETQ. CDR3 coding DNA: TGCGCCAGCAGACGGGACAGGGACAGGGCCAACGTCCTGACTTTC. Translating gives CASRRDRDRANVLTF.

CDR3 nucleotide sequence: TGTGCCAGCAGTTACTTGGGACAGAGAGACGAGCAGTACTTC. Amino acid sequence: CASSYLGQRDEQYF. The rearrangement uses TRBV6-5 and TRBJ2-7, with 7 bases aligning to TRBD1. The germline gives CDR1 MNHEY, CDR2 SVGAGI. This CDR3 comprises 14 residues. J was trimmed by 5 bases and V by 1 base; bases with no gene match: 5.

The V call is TRBV2, the J call TRBJ1-3, with TRBD1 matching 7 bases. The CDR3 covers 14 residues. CDR1 and CDR2 from the germline V gene are SNHLY and FYNNEI. Germline trimming cut 7 bases from V and 7 bases from J; bases unmatched to any gene: 10. The CDR3 protein is CASTPDRASNTIYF. CDR3 coding DNA: TGTGCCAGCACTCCCGACAGGGCTAGTAACACCATATATTTT.

The gene calls are TRBV4-1 and TRBJ1-1; D is ambiguous. Germline values: CDR1 MGHRA, CDR2 YSYEKL. CDR3 length: 16 amino acids. V was shortened by 2 bases and J by 8 bases, with 21 bases between the two germline ends. CDR3 nucleotides: TGCGCCAGCAGCCAACTGTCTCGGGGTTTAGGTGACGAAGCTTTCTTT. It yields the protein CASSQLSRGLGDEAFF.

The chain joins TRBV6-2 or TRBV6-3 to TRBJ2-7; 14 positions agree with TRBD2. Germline assignment: CDR1 MNHEY and CDR2 SVGEGT. CDR3 length: 21 residues. J gave up 7 bases and V 5 bases, and 25 bases lay outside the gene matches. The CDR3 here is CASSRPPIRTSGGPGRREQYF. DNA for the CDR3: TGTGCCAGCAGTCGCCCCCCTATTCGGACTAGCGGGGGGCCGGGTCGAAGGGAGCAGTACTTC.

The chain couples TRBV18 to TRBJ1-1, with 7 nucleotides matching TRBD1. The CDR3 sequence is 17 residues long. Germline V gives CDR1 KGHSH, CDR2 LQKENI. V shed 3 bases, J shed 0 bases, and the junction held 10 bases outside the gene matches. In DNA, the CDR3 is TGTGCCAGCTCACCTGGTCGTAGACAGGGCCTGAACACTGAAGCTTTCTTT. Its translation is CASSPGRRQGLNTEAFF.

The CDR3 sequence is CASSQGENIQYF. CDR3 DNA: TGTGCCAGCAGCCAAGGAGAGAACATTCAGTACTTC. The chain has TRBV3-1 (or the pseudogene TRBV3-2) and TRBJ2-4; D call uncertain. V was clipped by 1 base and J by 7 bases, with 5 bases between them. This CDR3 has 12 amino acids. CDR1 is LGHDT, CDR2 YNNKEL, per germline (reference sequence).

The rearrangement links TRBV3-1 (or the pseudogene TRBV3-2) to TRBJ2-5; D unresolved. Germline assignment: CDR1 LGHDT and CDR2 YNNKEL (reference sequence). Trimming cost V 0 bases and J 1 base, with 9 bases left between them. This CDR3 is 15 amino acids long. CDR3 sequence reads: CASSQDFEVQETQYF. The CDR3 DNA reads as TGTGCCAGCAGCCAAGACTTCGAGGTCCAAGAGACCCAGTACTTC.

This chain uses TRBV7-8 with TRBJ2-7; D gene unclear. The CDR3 has 16 amino acids. V was trimmed by 1 base and J by 7 bases, leaving 20 bases between them. Germline CDR1 and CDR2: SGHVS and FQNEAQ. The CDR3 reads CASSLEPAPYYREQYF. In DNA, the CDR3 is TGTGCCAGCAGCTTAGAACCGGCGCCCTACTATCGGGAGCAGTACTTC.

The CDR3 region has the DNA TGCGCCAGCAGCCGGGACGTTAGCAATCAGCCCCAGCATTTT. Translated, it gives CASSRDVSNQPQHF. The V call is TRBV4-1, the J call TRBJ1-5; D possibly corresponds to TRBD1 (5 bases). Germline V lookup: CDR1 MGHRA, CDR2 YSYEKL. Trimming took 4 bases from V and 0 from J, leaving 7 bases between them. The CDR3 covers 14 residues.

The CDR3 reads CASAGQGSNEQYF. The CDR3 DNA reads as TGTGCCAGTGCTGGACAGGGTAGCAACGAGCAGTACTTC. The rearrangement links TRBV19 to TRBJ2-7, with 8 nucleotides matching TRBD1. The ends lost 8 bases at V and 5 bases at J; junction bases unmatched: 8. The CDR3 is 13 residues long. Germline CDR1 is LNHDA and CDR2 is SQIVND (reference sequence).

The chain combines TRBV5-1 with TRBJ1-2; tentative D call: TRBD1 (5 bases). V was shortened by 6 bases and J by 8 bases, with 26 bases between the two germline ends. This CDR3 has 16 amino acids. Germline V gene lookup returns CDR1 SGHRS and CDR2 YFSETQ. CDR3 DNA sequence: TGCGCCAGCACTCGATCGCCGCCCCCTCCAGGGTCCGGCTACACCTTC. Translation: CASTRSPPPPGSGYTF. Based on the CDR3 plus reference TRBV5-1 and TRBJ1-2, the full variable domain is KAGVTQTPRYLIKTRGQQVTLSCSPISGHRSVSWYQQTPGQGLQFLFEYFSETQRNKGNFPGRFSGRQFSNSRSEMNVSTLELGDSALYLCASTRSPPPPGSGYTFGSGTRLTVV.

Details on this clone: Relative to the germline gene, one junction end is altered; a read error may explain this. V is TRBV7-2 and J is TRBJ1-2; tentatively, D is TRBD1 (5 bases). The CDR3 sequence is 11 residues long. The V gene's germline CDR1 is SGHTA and CDR2 FQGNSA. CDR3 DNA: TGTGCCAGCAGCCCCGTGGGGCTAGTACACTTC. Translated, it gives CASSPVGLVHF.

This chain joins TRBV7-9 and TRBJ2-6, with 10 bases aligning to TRBD1. J lost 3 bases, V lost 7 bases, and 12 bases had no gene match. Germline CDR1 and CDR2: SEHNR and FQNEAQ (reference sequence). The length of the CDR3 is 18 residues. CDR3 DNA: TGTGCCAGCAAAATCCGGGACAGGGGCCTTCGTGGGGCCAACGTCCTGACTTTC. Translation gives CASKIRDRGLRGANVLTF.

The V and J genes are TRBV7-9 and TRBJ2-7, with D perhaps matching TRBD1 (7 bases). The CDR3 is made up of 13 amino acids. The V end was cut by 8 bases, the J end by 4 bases, with 15 bases between. Looked up from germline, CDR1 is SEHNR and CDR2 is FQNEAQ (reference sequence). CDR3: CASRRDSEYEQYF. CDR3 coding DNA: TGTGCCAGCCGGAGGGACAGCGAGTACGAGCAGTACTTC.

The V call is TRBV12-5, the J call TRBJ1-2; 7 bases line up with TRBD1. Germline values: CDR1 LGHNT, CDR2 FRNRAP. Losses at the gene ends were 0 bases for V and 4 bases for J; bases not matched to a gene: 11. The CDR3 sequence is 17 residues long. The chain's CDR3 is CASGLVLSRQGLYGYTF. The CDR3 coding sequence is TGTGCTAGTGGTTTGGTACTTTCGAGACAGGGCCTCTATGGCTACACCTTC. The full variable domain, rest sourced from reference TRBV12-5 and TRBJ1-2, is DARVTQTPRHKVTEMGQEVTMRCQPILGHNTVFWYRQTMMQGLELLAYFRNRAPLDDSGMPKDRFSAEMPDATLATLKIQPSEPRDSAVYFCASGLVLSRQGLYGYTFGSGTRLTVV.

The chain links TRBV19 to TRBJ2-6, with 10 nucleotides matching TRBD1. Losses at the gene ends were 9 bases for V and 2 bases for J; bases not matched to a gene: 13. Germline CDR1 reads LNHDA; CDR2 reads SQIVND (reference sequence). This CDR3 has 18 residues. The DNA of the CDR3 is TGTGCCAGGCTACCCTCCGGACAGGGGGGGACTGGGGCCAACGTCCTGACTTTC. Translation: CARLPSGQGGTGANVLTF. The whole variable domain, remainder taken from reference TRBV19 and TRBJ2-6, is DGGITQSPKYLFRKEGQNVTLSCEQNLNHDAMYWYRQDPGQGLRLIYYSQIVNDFQKGDIAEGYSVSREKKESFPLTVTSAQKNPTAFYLCARLPSGQGGTGANVLTFGAGSRLTVL.

The J gene is TRBJ2-1, the V gene TRBV5-8; D may be TRBD1 or TRBD2 (6 bases each). CDR1 SGHTS and CDR2 YDEGEE come from the germline V gene. V lost 4 bases and J lost 6, with 17 bases in between. The CDR3 runs to 15 residues. CDR3 residues: CASSRSGGRVNEQFF. The DNA for the CDR3 is TGTGCCAGCAGCCGATCCGGGGGCCGGGTCAATGAGCAGTTCTTC.

J is TRBJ1-1 and V is TRBV11-2, with D unclear. Germline CDR1 is SGHAT and CDR2 is FQNNGV. CDR3 size: 13 residues. Trimming removed 1 base at V and 8 bases at J, with 11 bases between. This CDR3 reads CASSLALSAEAFF. CDR3 nucleotides: TGTGCCAGCAGCTTAGCCCTTAGCGCAGAAGCTTTCTTT.

V is TRBV11-2 and J is TRBJ2-5; D gene uncertain. The length of the CDR3 is 12 residues. Germline values: CDR1 SGHAT, CDR2 FQNNGV. The germline V and J ends were trimmed by 5 bases and 4 bases, with 8 bases remaining between them. CDR3 sequence: CASSARRETQYF. The CDR3 bases are TGTGCCAGCAGCGCCCGACGAGAGACCCAGTACTTC.

This clone was recorded once. This rearrangement joins TRBV7-9 to TRBJ1-1; TRBD1 might be the D (5 bases). Germline V gene lookup returns CDR1 SEHNR and CDR2 FQNEAQ (reference sequence). This CDR3 spans 16 amino acids. Trimming shortened V by 5 bases and J by 1 base, and 17 bases separated the two germline ends. The DNA of the CDR3 is TGTGCCAGCAGCATAGGAGGGCACGGGGCGAACACTGAAGCTTTCTTT. Its protein is CASSIGGHGANTEAFF. Complete variable domain (other parts from reference TRBV7-9 and TRBJ1-1): DTGVSQNPRHKITKRGQNVTFRCDPISEHNRLYWYRQTLGQGPEFLTYFQNEAQLEKSRLLSDRFSAERPKGSFSTLEIQRTEQGDSAMYLCASSIGGHGANTEAFFGQGTRLTVV.

The V and J genes are TRBV11-2 and TRBJ2-7; tentatively, D is TRBD1 (5 bases). CDR1 is SGHAT and CDR2 is FQNNGV in the germline V gene. CDR3 length: 17 residues. The V end lost 2 bases, the J end lost 5 bases, and 22 bases lay between the germline ends. CDR3 bases: TGTGCCAGCAGCTTACCCCACTACAGAAGGGGTACCCACGAGCAGTACTTC. It is translated as CASSLPHYRRGTHEQYF.

The chain carries TRBV2 and TRBJ2-2; 8 bases line up with TRBD1. Germline loops: CDR1 SNHLY, CDR2 FYNNEI. The CDR3 loop spans 14 amino acids. Germline trimming cut 10 bases from V and 2 bases from J; bases unmatched to any gene: 6. CDR3 protein: CAIADRDNTGELFF. The DNA for the CDR3 is TGTGCCATCGCGGACAGGGATAACACCGGGGAGCTGTTTTTT.

The V call is TRBV5-4, the J call TRBJ2-7, with TRBD1 identical over 11 bases. Germline values: CDR1 SGHNT, CDR2 YYREEE (reference sequence). The CDR3 runs to 15 residues. Losses at the gene ends were 3 bases for V and 5 bases for J; bases not matched to a gene: 7. The CDR3 spells CASSSPGTGGDEQYF. The CDR3 DNA reads as TGTGCCAGCAGCTCCCCCGGGACAGGGGGGGACGAGCAGTACTTC.

The J gene is TRBJ1-5, the V gene TRBV10-1; D unclear. V lost 3 bases and J lost 3, with 3 bases in between. The CDR3 spans 12 residues. Germline CDR1 reads WNHNN; CDR2 reads SYGVQD (reference sequence). CDR3 nucleotide sequence: TGCGCCAGCAGTGACAACAATCAGCCCCAGCATTTT. Residues: CASSDNNQPQHF.